This entry lists 32 T cell receptor beta chains sequenced from one sample in a study of regulatory T cells in long-lasting Graves disease. Arm-PCR of CDR3 regions and iRepertoire HTBI primers were used to build TCR beta libraries. TCRdb ran MiXCR on the multiplex PCR reads and lists one entry per CDR3 protein. The sample contains fewer than 550,000 distinct CDR3 sequences, around a fifth of which appear only once. Documented time point: persistent/refractory GD, antithyroid drugs over 5 years with positive TRAb. Extracted RNA from PBMCs served as the source of the TCR library. This specimen consisted of peripheral blood mononuclear cells (PBMCs), obtained when the disease was refractory, from a patient treated with antithyroid drugs. The source of these receptors is a female donor with Graves disease.

The chain links TRBV7-9 to TRBJ2-3, with 8 bases aligning to TRBD2. This CDR3 has 15 amino acids. Germline CDR1 SEHNR, CDR2 FQNEAQ (reference sequence). J gave up 6 bases and V 4 bases, and 9 bases lay outside the gene matches. CDR3 residues: CASSSWSGSEDTQYF. CDR3 coding DNA: TGTGCCAGCAGCTCTTGGAGCGGGAGCGAGGATACGCAGTATTTT.

This clonotype was detected a few times. The J gene is TRBJ2-5, the V gene TRBV6-4; D is undetermined. The CDR3 has 12 amino acids. Trimming took 8 bases from V and 5 from J, leaving 12 bases between them. The germline CDR1 and CDR2 sequences are MRHNA and SNTAGT. The DNA for the CDR3 is TGTGCCAGCGGTCGTTCAAAGGAGACCCAGTACTTC. This codes for CASGRSKETQYF.

In its sample, this clonotype was seen many times. The chain combines TRBV19 with TRBJ1-2; 9 bases are shared with TRBD1. The germline V gene has CDR1 LNHDA and CDR2 SQIVND (reference sequence). Trimming at V came to 5 bases and at J to 5 bases, leaving 9 bases not matched to a gene. The CDR3 length is 15 residues. Written as DNA, the CDR3 is TGTGCCAGTAGTCAACCGGGACAGGGCGTGTATGGCTACACCTTC. Its translation is CASSQPGQGVYGYTF.

Concerning this clonotype: This could be a read error, since a much larger clone is one nucleotide away. The rearrangement joins TRBV6-2 or TRBV6-3 to TRBJ2-7; weak D call: TRBD2 (6 bases). Per the germline V gene, CDR1 is MNHEY and CDR2 is SVGEGT. The CDR3 has 14 amino acids. This CDR3 is CASRVTGSINEQHF. DNA for the CDR3: TGTGCCAGCAGGGTAACCGGGAGTATCAACGAGCAGCACTTC.

The genes are TRBV19 and TRBJ2-1, with no clear D. The V and J ends lost 3 bases and 2 bases respectively, with 11 bases between them. The CDR3 covers 15 residues. Germline CDR1 is LNHDA and CDR2 is SQIVND (reference sequence). CDR3 loop: CASSMVDGAYNEQFF. The CDR3 coding sequence is TGTGCCAGTAGTATGGTGGACGGAGCCTACAATGAGCAGTTCTTC.

Many counts were recorded for this clonotype. The V and J genes are TRBV28 and TRBJ1-1; maybe TRBD1 (6 bases). Between the trimmed V and J ends, which lost 9 bases and 3 bases, there was a span of 17 bases. The CDR3 consists of 14 residues. Germline CDR1 reads MDHEN; CDR2 reads SYDVKM. The CDR3 nucleotides are TGTGCCAGTTCGACTCCGGGACAATACACTGAAGCTTTCTTT. This gives the protein CASSTPGQYTEAFF.

This clonotype came up a few times. The V and J genes are TRBV10-3 and TRBJ1-3; 8 bases agree with TRBD1. The germline gives CDR1 ENHRY, CDR2 SYGVKD. CDR3 length equals 18 residues. With V trimmed by 8 bases and J by 0 bases, 15 bases remained unmatched. The CDR3 is CAIGIDRGTVSSGNTIYF. The CDR3 DNA follows: TGTGCCATCGGGATAGACAGGGGCACTGTGAGCTCTGGAAACACCATATATTTT.

V gene TRBV9 combines with J gene TRBJ2-1, with 9 bases identical to TRBD1. The length of the CDR3 is 15 residues. With 4 bases clipped from V and 4 bases from J, the junction kept 6 bases outside the gene matches. Germline lookup yields CDR1 SGDLS and CDR2 YYNGEE. CDR3 nucleotides: TGTGCCAGCAGCCCAGCGGGACAGGGTTACAATGAGCAGTTCTTC. Translating gives CASSPAGQGYNEQFF.

The V gene is TRBV6-2 or TRBV6-3, the J gene TRBJ1-1; D unclear. Trimming removed 10 bases from V and 4 bases from J, with 19 bases in between. Germline values: CDR1 MNHEY, CDR2 SVGEGT. The CDR3 loop spans 14 amino acids. CDR3 DNA: TGTGCCACTGACCCGGTGGTCCAAAGCACTGAAGCTTTCTTT. This translates into CATDPVVQSTEAFF.

Many counts were recorded for this clonotype. The chain employs TRBV7-8 and TRBJ2-7; no clear D gene. V lost 0 bases and J lost 3, with 9 bases in between. The CDR3 length is 14 residues. From germline, CDR1 is SGHVS and CDR2 FQNEAQ. The chain's CDR3 is CASSLASRYYEQYF. The CDR3 bases are TGTGCCAGCAGCTTAGCGTCTAGATACTACGAGCAGTACTTC.

The chain links TRBV6-5 to TRBJ2-2; 7 nucleotides agree with TRBD2. The CDR3 sequence is 14 residues long. After removal of 4 bases from V and 8 bases from J, the junction contained 7 bases not matched to a gene. Per the germline V gene, CDR1 is MNHEY and CDR2 is SVGAGI. CDR3 protein: CASSSGTIVGELFF. CDR3 nucleotides: TGTGCCAGCAGTTCGGGGACTATCGTTGGGGAGCTGTTTTTT.

The chain carries TRBV28 and TRBJ1-5; 9 bases are a match to TRBD1. The junction had 8 bases not matched to a gene; V was cut back by 7 bases and J by 7 bases. Germline-derived CDR1 and CDR2 are MDHEN and SYDVKM. The length of the CDR3 is 14 residues. CDR3 loop: CASIPGQGWQPQHF. CDR3 DNA sequence: TGTGCCAGCATTCCGGGACAGGGTTGGCAGCCCCAGCATTTT.

This rearrangement joins TRBV6-1 to TRBJ2-5; the D gene is possibly TRBD2 (6 bases). CDR1 and CDR2 from the germline V gene are MNHNS and SASEGT. The CDR3 runs 14 residues. The ends were cut back, 7 bases at V and 5 bases at J, with 17 bases in the middle. DNA of the CDR3: TGTGCCAGCACCCCTGGTCCGGGGAGGGAGACCCAGTACTTC. This codes for CASTPGPGRETQYF.

In its sample, this clonotype was seen many times. The rearrangement uses TRBV24-1 and TRBJ2-7; 7 bases align to TRBD2. Trimming took 2 bases from V and 4 from J; bases not matched to a gene: 10. The CDR3 totals 16 residues. Germline V gene sequence: CDR1 KGHDR, CDR2 SFDVKD. CDR3 amino acids: CATSDYRRESPYEQYF. DNA for the CDR3: TGTGCCACCAGTGATTATCGGCGGGAGTCCCCGTACGAGCAGTACTTC.

The table lists this clonotype with a few counts. V usage is TRBV12-3 or TRBV12-4 and J usage is TRBJ2-7, with 9 bases fitting TRBD1. V was clipped by 5 bases and J by 4 bases; unmatched bases: 9. This CDR3 has 15 residues. The CDR3, as DNA: TGTGCCAGCAGTCACTCTGGACAGGGGAAATACGAGCAGTACTTC. Protein sequence: CASSHSGQGKYEQYF.

DNA of the CDR3: TGCGCCAGCAGCCAAGATTCGGGGGCGGAGGGCACTGAAGCTTTCTTT. This encodes CASSQDSGAEGTEAFF. J is TRBJ1-1 and V is TRBV4-1; TRBD1 is a possible D gene (6 bases). This CDR3 contains 16 residues. Germline lookup yields CDR1 MGHRA and CDR2 YSYEKL. V lost 0 bases and J lost 4, with 15 bases in between.

The J gene is TRBJ2-7, the V gene TRBV20-1; D is unresolved. The CDR3 has 13 residues. V was pared by 2 bases and J by 5 bases, with 13 bases between. Germline loops: CDR1 DFQATT, CDR2 SNEGSKA (reference sequence). The CDR3 sequence: CSARHWVTNEQYF. The CDR3 DNA reads as TGCAGTGCTAGACACTGGGTGACCAACGAGCAGTACTTC.

The table lists this clonotype with a few counts. V usage is TRBV20-1 and J usage is TRBJ1-3; perhaps TRBD1 as D (6 bases). The CDR3 is 14 residues long. V lost 2 bases to trimming and J lost 2 bases, with 10 bases between them. CDR1 and CDR2 (germline): DFQATT, SNEGSKA (reference sequence). CDR3 nucleotide sequence: TGCAGTGCTAGAACTGGGGGGCCTGGAAACACCATATATTTT. Encoded protein: CSARTGGPGNTIYF.

The J gene is TRBJ2-7, the V gene TRBV29-1; 7 bases line up with TRBD1. CDR3 length: 13 amino acids. The germline CDR1 and CDR2 sequences are SQVTM and ANQGSEA. The V and J ends lost 6 bases and 2 bases, in that order; junction bases with no gene match: 7. The CDR3 loop reads CSVPGTATYEQYF. The CDR3 region has the DNA TGCAGCGTGCCCGGGACAGCGACCTACGAGCAGTACTTC.

This clonotype was recorded a few times. The V and J genes are TRBV4-2 and TRBJ2-4, with D maybe TRBD1 (5 bases). Trimming left V 5 bases short and J 0 bases short, with 20 bases between. CDR1 LGHNA and CDR2 YNFKEQ come from the germline V gene. This CDR3 comprises 18 residues. The CDR3 spells CASSAPLRQMIAKNIQYF. The DNA for the CDR3 is TGTGCCAGCAGCGCCCCGTTAAGACAGATGATAGCCAAAAACATTCAGTACTTC.

There are many counts of this clonotype. This chain joins TRBV12-3 or TRBV12-4 and TRBJ2-2, with 7 bases identical to TRBD1. V shed 10 bases and J 0 bases; nucleotides not matched to a gene: 8. The CDR3 totals 15 residues. In DNA form, the CDR3 reads TGTGCCACCGGTTACAGGGGATCGAACACCGGGGAGCTGTTTTTT. The encoded protein is CATGYRGSNTGELFF.

This chain uses TRBV7-9 with TRBJ2-5, with TRBD2 as a possible D gene (5 bases). V was trimmed by 5 bases and J by 0 bases, leaving 7 bases between them. Per the germline V gene, CDR1 is SEHNR and CDR2 is FQNEAQ (reference sequence). There are 13 residues in the CDR3. The DNA of the CDR3 is TGTGCCAGCAGCCCGGACTACCAAGAGACCCAGTACTTC. Residues: CASSPDYQETQYF.

This clonotype was seen only a few times. V and J are TRBV12-3 or TRBV12-4 and TRBJ2-7; TRBD1 is a possible D gene (6 bases). The CDR3 has 13 residues. Trimming shortened V by 5 bases and J by 2 bases, and 10 bases separated the two germline ends. The CDR3 bases are TGTGCCAGCAGTGGGGGCACTACCTACGAGCAGTACTTC. Its protein is CASSGGTTYEQYF.

The chain links TRBV5-4 to TRBJ2-3, with 10 bases matching TRBD2. CDR1 SGHNT and CDR2 YYREEE come from the germline V gene (reference sequence). J gave up 3 bases and V 1 base, and 14 bases lay outside the gene matches. CDR3 length: 19 residues. CDR3 in DNA: TGTGCCAGCAGCTTGCGGGTCGCCCCGACTAGCGGGTGGACAGATACGCAGTATTTT. Translated: CASSLRVAPTSGWTDTQYF.

The sample holds many counts of this clonotype. This chain joins TRBV29-1 and TRBJ2-7; a weak D match, TRBD1 (7 bases). In germline, CDR1 is SQVTM, CDR2 ANQGSEA. V was shortened by 6 bases and J by 7 bases, with 22 bases between the two germline ends. CDR3 length: 14 amino acids. CDR3 protein: CSVTRDSGEGEQYF. Here the CDR3 DNA reads TGCAGCGTGACGCGGGACAGTGGAGAGGGGGAGCAGTACTTC.

The chain recombines TRBV3-1 with TRBJ2-5, with D perhaps matching TRBD1 (5 bases). The germline V gene encodes CDR1 LGHDT and CDR2 YNNKEL (reference sequence). The CDR3 sequence is 15 residues long. Trimming left V 0 bases short and J 5 bases short, with 13 bases between. CDR3 sequence (DNA): TGTGCCAGCAGCCAAGATTGGGCAGGGTCGGAGACCCAGTACTTC. Translated, it gives CASSQDWAGSETQYF.

This clonotype was recorded a few times. This chain uses TRBV5-1 with TRBJ2-5, with 11 bases matching TRBD1. Germline trimming cut 4 bases from V and 7 bases from J; bases unmatched to any gene: 6. Germline lookup yields CDR1 SGHRS and CDR2 YFSETQ. The CDR3 has 14 amino acids. The CDR3 nucleotides read TGCGCCAGCAGCAAGGGACAGGGGGAAGGGACCCAGTACTTC. It is translated as CASSKGQGEGTQYF.

This clonotype has ten or more counts. The chain carries TRBV20-1 and TRBJ2-5; 11 nucleotides align to TRBD2. CDR1 DFQATT and CDR2 SNEGSKA come from the germline V gene (reference sequence). After removal of 6 bases from V and 4 bases from J, the junction contained 7 bases not matched to a gene. The CDR3 loop spans 14 amino acids. This CDR3 is CSAFGTSGGETQYF. The CDR3 nucleotides are TGCAGTGCCTTCGGGACTAGCGGCGGAGAGACCCAGTACTTC.

This sequence joins TRBV9 and TRBJ1-5; 7 bases map to TRBD1. This CDR3 has 15 residues. V was clipped by 3 bases and J by 6 bases; unmatched bases: 9. Germline V lookup: CDR1 SGDLS, CDR2 YYNGEE. CDR3 nucleotide sequence: TGTGCCAGCAGCGCCACCACAGGGGACGGTCAGCCCCAGCATTTT. This sequence encodes CASSATTGDGQPQHF.

The table lists this clonotype with many counts. The rearrangement uses TRBV28 and TRBJ2-7; a possible D gene is TRBD1 (5 bases). This CDR3 is built from 15 residues. Germline lookup yields CDR1 MDHEN and CDR2 SYDVKM. V shed 4 bases and J shed 3 bases, with 16 bases lying between them. CDR3 sequence reads: CASSSYRRLHYEQYF. The CDR3 DNA reads TGTGCCAGCAGTTCCTACAGGCGACTCCACTACGAGCAGTACTTC. The entire variable domain, with the rest obtained from reference TRBV28 and TRBJ2-7, is as follows: DVKVTQSSRYLVKRTGEKVFLECVQDMDHENMFWYRQDPGLGLRLIYFSYDVKMKEKGDIPEGYSVSREKKERFSLILESASTNQTSMYLCASSSYRRLHYEQYFGPGTRLTVT.

V gene TRBV7-9 combines with J gene TRBJ2-3, with a tentative D call TRBD2 (5 bases). This CDR3 is 17 amino acids long. Germline assignment: CDR1 SEHNR and CDR2 FQNEAQ (reference sequence). Trimming took 5 bases from V and 3 from J, leaving 21 bases between them. CDR3 loop: CASSVPLGGGGTDTQYF. CDR3 DNA sequence: TGTGCCAGCAGCGTCCCCCTAGGCGGTGGAGGTACAGATACGCAGTATTTT.

This clonotype was seen many times. V usage is TRBV12-3 or TRBV12-4 and J usage is TRBJ2-7; 7 bases are shared with TRBD2. V lost 6 bases and J lost 3; bases outside the gene matches: 8. CDR3 length equals 14 residues. Written as DNA, the CDR3 is TGTGCCAGCAGCCCTTTAGCTAGCGGCTACGAGCAGTACTTC. Residues: CASSPLASGYEQYF.